One sample yielded the 4 T cell receptor beta chains listed below, sequenced in a study of cytomegalovirus exposure and HLA in healthy donors. The PCR contained 60 Vbeta and 13 Jbeta primers. Repertoires were generated with immunoSEQ multiplex PCR, while TCRdb's copy carries only in-frame clones and drops some. There are about 130,000 clones in the sample; 70% to 90% occur only once, and about 1.5% lies in the top ten. Sequenced material: PBMCs. The receptors originated from a boy younger than 18 in good health and CMV-seronegative.

The V and J genes are TRBV19 and TRBJ1-5; D might be TRBD1 (5 bases). The V and J ends lost 10 bases and 3 bases respectively, with 16 bases between them. The CDR3 contains 14 residues. Germline lookup yields CDR1 LNHDA and CDR2 SQIVND (reference sequence). The CDR3 protein is CATADQGNNQPQHF. The CDR3 coding sequence is TGTGCCACCGCCGACCAGGGCAACAATCAGCCCCAGCATTTT.

The gene calls are TRBV19 and TRBJ1-5, with 7 bases that match TRBD1. The junction had 6 bases not matched to a gene; V was cut back by 7 bases and J by 0 bases. This CDR3 has 15 amino acids. The germline V gene has CDR1 LNHDA and CDR2 SQIVND (reference sequence). CDR3 coding DNA: TGTGCCAGTACCCGAACAGGGGATAGCAATCAGCCCCAGCATTTT. It is translated as CASTRTGDSNQPQHF. The complete variable domain, with remaining parts taken from reference TRBV19 and TRBJ1-5, reads DGGITQSPKYLFRKEGQNVTLSCEQNLNHDAMYWYRQDPGQGLRLIYYSQIVNDFQKGDIAEGYSVSREKKESFPLTVTSAQKNPTAFYLCASTRTGDSNQPQHFGDGTRLSIL.

V usage is TRBV19 and J usage is TRBJ1-5; D gene uncertain. This CDR3 has 15 residues. Germline assignment: CDR1 LNHDA and CDR2 SQIVND (reference sequence). Trimming shortened V by 6 bases and J by 0 bases, and 12 bases separated the two germline ends. CDR3 amino acids: CASRQRTDSNQPQHF. The CDR3 bases are TGTGCCAGTAGGCAGCGAACCGATAGCAATCAGCCCCAGCATTTT.

V is TRBV5-1 and J is TRBJ1-5; D might be TRBD1 (5 bases). Germline loops: CDR1 SGHRS, CDR2 YFSETQ. Trimming took off 6 bases at V and 0 bases at J, with 13 bases between the two ends. The CDR3 is made up of 15 amino acids. DNA of the CDR3: TGCGCCAGCATGGCAGGGCAGTATAGCAATCAGCCCCAGCATTTT. It encodes CASMAGQYSNQPQHF.